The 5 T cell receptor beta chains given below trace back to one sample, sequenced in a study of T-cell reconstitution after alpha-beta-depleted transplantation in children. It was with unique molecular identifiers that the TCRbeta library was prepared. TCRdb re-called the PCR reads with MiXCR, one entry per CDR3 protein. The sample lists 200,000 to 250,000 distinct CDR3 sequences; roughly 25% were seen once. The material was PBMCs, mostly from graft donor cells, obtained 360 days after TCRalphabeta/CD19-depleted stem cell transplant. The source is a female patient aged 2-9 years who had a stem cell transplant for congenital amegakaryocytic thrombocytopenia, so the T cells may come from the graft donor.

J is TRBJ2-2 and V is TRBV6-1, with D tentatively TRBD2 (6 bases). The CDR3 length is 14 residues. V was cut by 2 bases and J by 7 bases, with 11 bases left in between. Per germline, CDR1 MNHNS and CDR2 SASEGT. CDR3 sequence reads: CASSERGFGGELFF. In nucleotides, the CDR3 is TGTGCCAGCAGTGAACGGGGGTTTGGCGGGGAGCTGTTTTTT.

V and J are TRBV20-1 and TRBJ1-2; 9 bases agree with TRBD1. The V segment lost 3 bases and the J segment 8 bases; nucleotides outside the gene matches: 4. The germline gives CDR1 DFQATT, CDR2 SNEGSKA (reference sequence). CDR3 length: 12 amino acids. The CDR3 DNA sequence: TGCAGTGCTAGTTTGGGGACAGGGGGCTACACCTTC. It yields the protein CSASLGTGGYTF.

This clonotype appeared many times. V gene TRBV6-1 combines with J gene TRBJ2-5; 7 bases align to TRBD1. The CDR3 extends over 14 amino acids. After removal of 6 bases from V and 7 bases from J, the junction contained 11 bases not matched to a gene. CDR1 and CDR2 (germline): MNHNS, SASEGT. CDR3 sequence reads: CASRKDREEPTQYF. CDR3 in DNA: TGTGCCAGCAGGAAAGACAGGGAAGAACCGACCCAGTACTTC.

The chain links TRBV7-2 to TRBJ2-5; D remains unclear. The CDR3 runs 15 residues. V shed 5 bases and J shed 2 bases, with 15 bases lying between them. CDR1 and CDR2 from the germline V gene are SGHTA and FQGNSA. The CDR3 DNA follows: TGTGCCAGCAGCCCCCCCGTGGGGTATCAAGAGACCCAGTACTTC. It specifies CASSPPVGYQETQYF.

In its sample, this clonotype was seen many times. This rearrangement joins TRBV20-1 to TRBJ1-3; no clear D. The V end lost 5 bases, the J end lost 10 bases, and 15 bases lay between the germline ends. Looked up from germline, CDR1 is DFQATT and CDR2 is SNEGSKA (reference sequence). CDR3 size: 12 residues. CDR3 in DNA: TGCAGTGCTTGGACGGGTGATGGAACCATATATTTT. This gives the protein CSAWTGDGTIYF.